This is a list of T cell receptor beta chains from one sample in a study of OX40 agonist ivuxolimab in advanced cancers. The protocol was immunoSEQ multiplex PCR, while the TCRdb copy is restricted to in-frame clones and leaves out a portion. The sample consists of 100,000 to 120,000 clones, roughly 90% of them appearing once. The input for sequencing was CD4+ or CD8+ T cells sorted from blood, taken in a trial of the OX40 agonist ivuxolimab. The receptors derive from an adult with an advanced solid tumor such as melanoma, head and neck, liver or kidney cancer. Both conserved end residues are part of each CDR3. D genes are given only for firm matches. Size tells how often a clone was seen (once, few, many) or the class of an expanded clone, and some rows leave it out.

. | TRBJ1-3 | . | TRBV2 | TGTGCCAGCAGTGAAGGTGGTGTTGTCCGAATCTCTGGAAACACCATATATTTT | CASSEGGVVRISGNTIYF
TRBD1 | TRBJ1-4 | . | TRBV30 | TGTGCCTGGAGTGATTCACAGGGGTTTGGCGAAAAACTGTTTTTT | CAWSDSQGFGEKLFF
. | TRBJ1-5 | . | TRBV7-6 | TGTGCCAGCAGCTCAGATCAGCCCCAGCATTTT | CASSSDQPQHF
. | TRBJ2-7 | . | TRBV19 | TGTGCCAGTAGTCCCCAGGGAGAGCAGTACTTC | CASSPQGEQYF
TRBD1 | TRBJ2-2 | . | TRBV10-3 | TGTGCCACCGGAACACAGGGGGCACAGAACACCGGGGAGCTGTTTTTT | CATGTQGAQNTGELFF
TRBD2 | TRBJ2-5 | . | TRBV15 | TGTGCCACCAGCAGAACGCGGGGTAGCGGGAGGGCGGAGACCCAGTACTTC | CATSRTRGSGRAETQYF
. | TRBJ2-5 | . | TRBV4-1 | TGCGCCAGCAGCCAAGATCGCGCCCCTAGCAAGCACTTC | CASSQDRAPSKHF
TRBD1 | TRBJ1-4 | . | TRBV19 | TGTGCCAGTAGACAGGGGGTAACTAATGAAAAACTGTTTTTT | CASRQGVTNEKLFF
TRBD1 | TRBJ2-5 | . | TRBV27 | TGTGCCAGCAGTTTATGGGGACAGGGGGCGATGAAAGAGACCCAGTACTTC | CASSLWGQGAMKETQYF
TRBD2 | TRBJ2-3 | . | TRBV5-4 | TGTGCCAGCAGCTCTATAGCGGGGACAGATACGCAGTATTTT | CASSSIAGTDTQYF
. | TRBJ2-1 | . | TRBV7-2 | TGTGCCAGCAGCTTAAAGACGGTTCACAATGAGCAGTTCTTC | CASSLKTVHNEQFF
. | TRBJ2-7 | few | TRBV6-5 | TGTGCCAGCAGTACCAGAGGCTACGAGCAGTACTTC | CASSTRGYEQYF
TRBD2 | TRBJ2-7 | . | TRBV30 | TGTGCCTGGAGTCCGGGACTAAGCTCCTACGAGCAGTACTTC | CAWSPGLSSYEQYF
. | TRBJ2-5 | . | TRBV10-2 | TGCGCCAGCATGCCGGGAGCCGGGGAGACCCAGTACTTC | CASMPGAGETQYF
TRBD1 | TRBJ1-2 | . | TRBV7-9 | TGTGCCAGCAGCTGGACAGGCGGGGGCTATGGCTACACCTTC | CASSWTGGGYGYTF